This TCR beta chain stems from a study of blood T cell repertoires in COVID-19. As for the study in general: Specimens from acute and convalescent COVID-19 originated in the United States, Italy and Spain.

This table comes from immunoSEQ multiplex PCR, and its TCRdb copy is limited to in-frame clones, with some not included. The repertoire holds more than 60,000 clones, 75% to 90% seen once, with 4.5% to 7% in the top ten. This clone was counted between two and nine times. The TCR was taken from a man aged 60 to 69 with active or convalescent COVID-19. The sample comprised peripheral blood.

The CDR3 reads CASSGGTRGRTNEKLFF. CDR3 nucleotides: TGCGCCAGCAGCGGCGGGACGCGGGGGAGAACTAATGAAAAACTGTTTTTT. The V gene is TRBV5-1, the J gene TRBJ1-4; tentative D call: TRBD1 (5 bases). Between the trimmed V and J ends, which lost 4 bases and 1 base, there was a span of 17 bases. The CDR3 sequence is 17 residues long. CDR1 and CDR2 from the germline V gene are SGHRS and YFSETQ. Supplemented by reference TRBV5-1 and TRBJ1-4, the full variable domain reads KAGVTQTPRYLIKTRGQQVTLSCSPISGHRSVSWYQQTPGQGLQFLFEYFSETQRNKGNFPGRFSGRQFSNSRSEMNVSTLELGDSALYLCASSGGTRGRTNEKLFFGSGTQLSVL.